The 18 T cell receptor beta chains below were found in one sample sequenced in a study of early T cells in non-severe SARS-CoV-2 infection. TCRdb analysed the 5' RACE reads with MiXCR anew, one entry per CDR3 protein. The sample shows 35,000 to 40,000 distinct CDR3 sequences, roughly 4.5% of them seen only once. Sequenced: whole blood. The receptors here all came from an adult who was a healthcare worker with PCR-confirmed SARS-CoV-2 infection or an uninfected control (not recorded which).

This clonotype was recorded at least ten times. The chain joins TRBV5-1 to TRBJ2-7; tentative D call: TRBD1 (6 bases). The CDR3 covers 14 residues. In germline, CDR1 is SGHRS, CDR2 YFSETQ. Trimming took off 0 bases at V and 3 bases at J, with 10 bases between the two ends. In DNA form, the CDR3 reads TGCGCCAGCAGCTTGGGACAGGAAGACTACGAGCAGTACTTC. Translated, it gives CASSLGQEDYEQYF. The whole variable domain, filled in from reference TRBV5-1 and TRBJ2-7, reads KAGVTQTPRYLIKTRGQQVTLSCSPISGHRSVSWYQQTPGQGLQFLFEYFSETQRNKGNFPGRFSGRQFSNSRSEMNVSTLELGDSALYLCASSLGQEDYEQYFGPGTRLTVT.

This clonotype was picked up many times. CDR3 in DNA: TGTGCCAGCGGTAATGCGGTCCCCCTCCACTTT. Translated: CASGNAVPLHF. V usage is TRBV12-3 or TRBV12-4 and J usage is TRBJ1-6; D is undetermined. This CDR3 spans 11 amino acids. The germline V and J ends were trimmed by 8 bases and 13 bases, with 12 bases remaining between them.

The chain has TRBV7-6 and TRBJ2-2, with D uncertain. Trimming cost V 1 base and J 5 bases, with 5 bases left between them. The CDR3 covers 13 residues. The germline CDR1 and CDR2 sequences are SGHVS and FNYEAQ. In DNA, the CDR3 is TGTGCCAGCAGCTTAGAATGGACCGGGGAGCTGTTTTTT. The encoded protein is CASSLEWTGELFF. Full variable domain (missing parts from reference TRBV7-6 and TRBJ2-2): GAGVSQSPRYKVTKRGQDVALRCDPISGHVSLYWYRQALGQGPEFLTYFNYEAQQDKSGLPNDRFSAERPEGSISTLTIQRTEQRDSAMYRCASSLEWTGELFFGEGSRLTVL.

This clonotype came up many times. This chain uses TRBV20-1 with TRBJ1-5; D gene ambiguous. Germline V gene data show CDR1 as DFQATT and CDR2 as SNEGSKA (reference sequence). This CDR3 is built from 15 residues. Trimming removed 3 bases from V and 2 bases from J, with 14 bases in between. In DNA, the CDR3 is TGCAGTGCTAGTGATTCCAGTGGCGGCAATCAGCCCCAGCATTTT. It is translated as CSASDSSGGNQPQHF.

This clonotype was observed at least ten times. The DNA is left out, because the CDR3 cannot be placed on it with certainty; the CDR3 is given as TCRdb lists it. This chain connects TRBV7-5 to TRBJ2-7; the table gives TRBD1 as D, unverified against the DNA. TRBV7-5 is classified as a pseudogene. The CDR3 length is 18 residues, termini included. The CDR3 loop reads CISVSEAPVRGRSYEQYF.

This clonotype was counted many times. CDR3 loop: CASSLRDISMNTEAFF. CDR3 nucleotide sequence: TGCGCCAGCAGCCTGAGGGACATTTCTATGAACACTGAAGCTTTCTTT. V gene TRBV5-1 combines with J gene TRBJ1-1; a weak D match, TRBD1 (6 bases). The germline V gene encodes CDR1 SGHRS and CDR2 YFSETQ. The CDR3 runs 16 residues. The V end was cut by 4 bases, the J end by 0 bases, with 16 bases between.

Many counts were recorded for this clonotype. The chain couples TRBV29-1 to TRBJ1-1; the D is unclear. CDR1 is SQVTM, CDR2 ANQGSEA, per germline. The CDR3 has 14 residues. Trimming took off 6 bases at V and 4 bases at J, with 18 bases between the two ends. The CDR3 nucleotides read TGCAGCGTGGACGGGCCCTCGGTAGGCACTGAAGCTTTCTTT. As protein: CSVDGPSVGTEAFF.

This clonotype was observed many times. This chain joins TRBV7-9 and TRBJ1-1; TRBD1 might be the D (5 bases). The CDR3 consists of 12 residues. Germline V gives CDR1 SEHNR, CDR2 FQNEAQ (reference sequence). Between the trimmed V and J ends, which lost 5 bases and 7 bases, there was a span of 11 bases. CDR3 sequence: CASSPGVGEAFF. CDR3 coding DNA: TGTGCCAGCAGCCCGGGGGTGGGTGAAGCTTTCTTT.

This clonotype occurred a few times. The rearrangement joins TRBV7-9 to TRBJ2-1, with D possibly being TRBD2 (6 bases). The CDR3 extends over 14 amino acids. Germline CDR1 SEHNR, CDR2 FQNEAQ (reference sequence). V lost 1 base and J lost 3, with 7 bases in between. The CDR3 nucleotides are TGTGCCAGCAGCTTAGGGGGGGACTACAATGAGCAGTTCTTC. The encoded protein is CASSLGGDYNEQFF. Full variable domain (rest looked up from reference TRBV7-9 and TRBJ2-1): DTGVSQNPRHKITKRGQNVTFRCDPISEHNRLYWYRQTLGQGPEFLTYFQNEAQLEKSRLLSDRFSAERPKGSFSTLEIQRTEQGDSAMYLCASSLGGDYNEQFFGPGTRLTVL.

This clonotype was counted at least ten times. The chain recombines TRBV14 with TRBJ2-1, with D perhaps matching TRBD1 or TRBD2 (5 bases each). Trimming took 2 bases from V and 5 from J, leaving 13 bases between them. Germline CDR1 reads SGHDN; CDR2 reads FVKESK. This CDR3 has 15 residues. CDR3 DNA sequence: TGTGCCAGCAGCCAACAGGGAGCCCTTCACAATGAGCAGTTCTTC. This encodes CASSQQGALHNEQFF.

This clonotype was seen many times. CDR3 protein: CASSFSRTSGGGEQFF. CDR3 in DNA: TGTGCCAGCAGTTTCTCTCGGACTAGCGGGGGAGGTGAGCAGTTCTTC. The J gene is TRBJ2-1, the V gene TRBV6-2 or TRBV6-3; TRBD2 matches at 13 bases. The V gene end was trimmed by 4 bases and the J gene end by 9 bases; junction bases not matched to a gene: 9. The CDR3 totals 16 residues. CDR1 is MNHEY and CDR2 is SVGEGT in the germline V gene.

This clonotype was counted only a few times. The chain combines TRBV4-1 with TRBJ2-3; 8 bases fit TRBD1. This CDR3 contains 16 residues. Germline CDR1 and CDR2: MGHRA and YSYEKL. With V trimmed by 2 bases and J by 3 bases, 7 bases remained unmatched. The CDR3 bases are TGCGCCAGCAGCCAACCGAGCAGGGGGCGTACAGATACGCAGTATTTT. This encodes CASSQPSRGRTDTQYF.

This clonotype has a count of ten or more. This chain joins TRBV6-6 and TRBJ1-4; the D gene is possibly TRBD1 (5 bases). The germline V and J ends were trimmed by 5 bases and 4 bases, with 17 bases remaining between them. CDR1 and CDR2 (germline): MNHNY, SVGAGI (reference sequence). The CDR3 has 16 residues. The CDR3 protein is CASSRRLTALNEKLFF. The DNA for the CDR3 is TGTGCCAGCAGTAGAAGACTGACAGCCCTTAATGAAAAACTGTTTTTT.

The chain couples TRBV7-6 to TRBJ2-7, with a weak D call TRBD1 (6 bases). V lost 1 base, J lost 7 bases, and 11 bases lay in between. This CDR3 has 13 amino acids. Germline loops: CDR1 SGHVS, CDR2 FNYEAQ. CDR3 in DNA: TGTGCCAGCAGCTTAGAAATCAGGGGTGAGCAGTACTTC. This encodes CASSLEIRGEQYF.

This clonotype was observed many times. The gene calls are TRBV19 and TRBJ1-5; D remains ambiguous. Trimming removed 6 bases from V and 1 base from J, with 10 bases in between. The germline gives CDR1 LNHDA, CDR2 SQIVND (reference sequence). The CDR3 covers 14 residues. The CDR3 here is CASSAPTSNQPQHF. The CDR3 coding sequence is TGTGCCAGTAGCGCCCCTACAAGCAATCAGCCCCAGCATTTT.

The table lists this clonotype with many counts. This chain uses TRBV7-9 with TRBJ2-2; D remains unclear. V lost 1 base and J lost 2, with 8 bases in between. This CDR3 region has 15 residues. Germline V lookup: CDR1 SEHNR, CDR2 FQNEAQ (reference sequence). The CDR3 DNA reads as TGTGCCAGCAGCTTAGACGTGGACAACACCGGGGAGCTGTTTTTT. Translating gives CASSLDVDNTGELFF.

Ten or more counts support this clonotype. The CDR3: CSARVRTGFGNEQFF. The CDR3 DNA reads as TGCAGTGCTAGAGTCCGGACGGGGTTTGGGAATGAGCAGTTCTTC. V and J are TRBV20-1 and TRBJ2-1; D is perhaps TRBD2 (5 bases). The CDR3 covers 15 residues. Germline lookup yields CDR1 DFQATT and CDR2 SNEGSKA (reference sequence). Trimming cost V 1 base and J 7 bases, with 17 bases left between them.

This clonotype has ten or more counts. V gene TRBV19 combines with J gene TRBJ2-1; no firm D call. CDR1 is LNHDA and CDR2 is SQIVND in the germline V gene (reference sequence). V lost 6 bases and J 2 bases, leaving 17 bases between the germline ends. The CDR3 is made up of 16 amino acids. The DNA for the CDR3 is TGTGCCAGTAGCACCGGTTCATTGGGCCCCTACAATGAGCAGTTCTTC. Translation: CASSTGSLGPYNEQFF.